This TCR beta chain is drawn from a study of a mutant IDH1 vaccine in newly diagnosed glioma. General observations from the study: Vaccination induced immune responses in about 93% of patients.

Sequencing used immunoSEQ multiplex PCR; TCRdb keeps in-frame clones, though not all of them. This repertoire shows 13,000 or so clones, roughly 72% found once; its top ten account for less than 5%. A note on this clone: Antigen specificity is unknown.

The time point here: week 47, end of study. A 20-mer mutant IDH1 peptide at 300 ug was injected subcutaneously with topical imiquimod. This TCR was recovered from a middle-aged woman with glioma. The input for sequencing was PBMCs, taken from a glioma patient whose treatment included an IDH1 peptide vaccine.

Here the CDR3 reads CASSFPGGYNEQFF. The CDR3 DNA sequence: TGTGCCAGCAGCTTTCCCGGAGGGTACAATGAGCAGTTCTTC. This rearrangement joins TRBV7-6 to TRBJ2-1; D is possibly TRBD2 (6 bases). Germline V gene data show CDR1 as SGHVS and CDR2 as FNYEAQ. This CDR3 spans 14 amino acids. V lost 3 bases and J lost 4, with 10 bases in between.